These T cell receptor beta chains were read from a single sample in a study of blood T cells in healthy people across ages. TCRdb itself ran the 5' RACE reads through MiXCR, one entry per CDR3 protein. This table has over 550,000 distinct CDR3 sequences, approximately 30% appearing once. Sequences were obtained from blood. The receptors originated from an elderly woman in good health. The CDR3 runs from the conserved cysteine through the conserved F or W. Fields, in order: V gene, D gene, clone size, CDR3 length, J gene, CDR3 DNA, CDR3 protein. D genes are given only for firm matches. Clone size is given for some rows only: seen once, a few or many times, or a class if the clone is expanded.

v_call: TRBV27
d_call: .
clone_size: .
cdr3_length: 13
j_call: TRBJ2-5
cdr3_nt: TGTGCCAGCAGTTTGGAACATGGGCATGAGCAGTACTTC
cdr3_aa: CASSLEHGHEQYF

v_call: TRBV7-2
d_call: .
clone_size: many
cdr3_length: 15
j_call: TRBJ2-5
cdr3_nt: TGTGCCAGCAGCTTCCCGGGACCCGGCGGAGAGACCCAGTACTTC
cdr3_aa: CASSFPGPGGETQYF

v_call: TRBV4-3
d_call: .
clone_size: few
cdr3_length: 13
j_call: TRBJ2-7
cdr3_nt: TGCGCCAGCAGCCACCTGGAGGGCGACGAGCAGTACTTC
cdr3_aa: CASSHLEGDEQYF

v_call: TRBV4-3
d_call: TRBD2
clone_size: few
cdr3_length: 18
j_call: TRBJ2-7
cdr3_nt: TGCGCCAGCAGCCAATTTAGCGGGGCCAGGGGCTCCTACAATGGGCAGTACTTC
cdr3_aa: CASSQFSGARGSYNGQYF

v_call: TRBV6-1
d_call: TRBD1
clone_size: few
cdr3_length: 15
j_call: TRBJ1-4
cdr3_nt: TGTGCCAGCAGTGGCCAAGGGACAGCAAATGAAAAACTGTTTTTT
cdr3_aa: CASSGQGTANEKLFF

v_call: TRBV6-5
d_call: .
clone_size: .
cdr3_length: 14
j_call: TRBJ2-3
cdr3_nt: TGTGCCAGCAGTTGCGGGGCCCTCACAGATACGCAGTATTTT
cdr3_aa: CASSCGALTDTQYF

v_call: TRBV4-1
d_call: TRBD2
clone_size: .
cdr3_length: 17
j_call: TRBJ2-1
cdr3_nt: TGCGCCAGCAGCCTCGTAGTAGCGGGGGGGCCTCTCAATGAGCAGTTCTTC
cdr3_aa: CASSLVVAGGPLNEQFF

v_call: TRBV6-1
d_call: TRBD1
clone_size: many
cdr3_length: 15
j_call: TRBJ2-1
cdr3_nt: TGTGCCAGCGACAGGGACGGTAGCTCCTACAATGAGCAGTTCTTC
cdr3_aa: CASDRDGSSYNEQFF

v_call: TRBV30
d_call: .
clone_size: .
cdr3_length: 12
j_call: TRBJ1-2
cdr3_nt: TGTGCCCGGAGTGTAATCAAGGCTGGCTACACCTTC
cdr3_aa: CARSVIKAGYTF

v_call: TRBV12-3/TRBV12-4
d_call: .
clone_size: few
cdr3_length: 13
j_call: TRBJ1-4
cdr3_nt: TGTGCCAGCAGATTACAGGGACGAGAAAAACTGTTTTTT
cdr3_aa: CASRLQGREKLFF

v_call: TRBV5-1
d_call: .
clone_size: many
cdr3_length: 14
j_call: TRBJ1-1
cdr3_nt: TGCGCCAGCAGTTTGGAACGGATGAACACTGAAGCTTTCTTT
cdr3_aa: CASSLERMNTEAFF

v_call: TRBV30
d_call: TRBD1
clone_size: few
cdr3_length: 16
j_call: TRBJ1-2
cdr3_nt: TGTGCCTGGAGTCCGTACTCGACAGGGCCCCTCTATGGCTACACCTTC
cdr3_aa: CAWSPYSTGPLYGYTF

v_call: TRBV7-2
d_call: .
clone_size: .
cdr3_length: 15
j_call: TRBJ2-4
cdr3_nt: TGTGCCAGCAGCTTAGCTGTATCAGGAGGCAACATTCAGTACTTC
cdr3_aa: CASSLAVSGGNIQYF

v_call: TRBV29-1
d_call: .
clone_size: many
cdr3_length: 12
j_call: TRBJ2-5
cdr3_nt: TGCAGCGTTTCAAGGGCACAAGAGACCCAGTACTTC
cdr3_aa: CSVSRAQETQYF

v_call: TRBV12-3/TRBV12-4
d_call: .
clone_size: many
cdr3_length: 12
j_call: TRBJ2-3
cdr3_nt: TGTGCCAGCGGCTCCTGGCCAGATACGCAGTATTTT
cdr3_aa: CASGSWPDTQYF